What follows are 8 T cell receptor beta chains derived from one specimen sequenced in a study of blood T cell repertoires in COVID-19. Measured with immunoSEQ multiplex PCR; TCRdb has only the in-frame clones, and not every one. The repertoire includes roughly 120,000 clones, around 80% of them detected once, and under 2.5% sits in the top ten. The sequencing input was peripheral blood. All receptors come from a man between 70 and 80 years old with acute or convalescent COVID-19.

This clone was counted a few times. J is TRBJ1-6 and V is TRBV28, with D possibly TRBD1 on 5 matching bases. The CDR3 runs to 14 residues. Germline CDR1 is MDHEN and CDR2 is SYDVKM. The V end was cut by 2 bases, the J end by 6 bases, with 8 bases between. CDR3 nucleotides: TGTGCCAGCAGTTTAGGACACCCTAATTCACCCCTCCACTTT. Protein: CASSLGHPNSPLHF.

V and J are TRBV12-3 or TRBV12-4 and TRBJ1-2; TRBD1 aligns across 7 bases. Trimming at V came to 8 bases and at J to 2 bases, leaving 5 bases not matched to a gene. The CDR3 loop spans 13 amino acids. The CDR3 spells CASRGQTNYGYTF. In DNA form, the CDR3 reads TGTGCCAGCCGGGGACAGACAAACTATGGCTACACCTTC.

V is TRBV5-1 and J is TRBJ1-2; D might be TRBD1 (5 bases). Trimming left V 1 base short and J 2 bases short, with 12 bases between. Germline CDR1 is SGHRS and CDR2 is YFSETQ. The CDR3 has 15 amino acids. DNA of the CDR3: TGCGCCAGCAGCTTGAACGGGGGTAAAAACTATGGCTACACCTTC. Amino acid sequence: CASSLNGGKNYGYTF. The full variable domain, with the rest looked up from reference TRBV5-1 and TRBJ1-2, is KAGVTQTPRYLIKTRGQQVTLSCSPISGHRSVSWYQQTPGQGLQFLFEYFSETQRNKGNFPGRFSGRQFSNSRSEMNVSTLELGDSALYLCASSLNGGKNYGYTFGSGTRLTVV.

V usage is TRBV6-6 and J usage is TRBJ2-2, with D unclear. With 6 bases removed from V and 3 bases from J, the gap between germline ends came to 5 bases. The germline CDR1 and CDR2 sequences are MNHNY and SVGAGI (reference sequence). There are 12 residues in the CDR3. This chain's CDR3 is CASSPYTGELFF. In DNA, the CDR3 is TGTGCCAGCAGCCCTTACACCGGGGAGCTGTTTTTT.

The CDR3 DNA reads as TGTGCCAGCAGTTCTCCGGGACAGGGCAGACAGCCCCAGCATTTT. Protein: CASSSPGQGRQPQHF. V is TRBV6-6 and J is TRBJ1-5, with TRBD1 identical over 9 bases. The CDR3 spans 15 residues. Trimming cost V 4 bases and J 7 bases; bases outside gene matches: 8. Germline V lookup: CDR1 MNHNY, CDR2 SVGAGI (reference sequence).

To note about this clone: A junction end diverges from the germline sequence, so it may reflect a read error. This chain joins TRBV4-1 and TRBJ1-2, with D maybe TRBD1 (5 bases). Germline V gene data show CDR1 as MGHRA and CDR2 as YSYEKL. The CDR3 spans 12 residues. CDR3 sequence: CASSPESGTFSF. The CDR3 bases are TGCGCCAGCAGCCCTGAAAGCGGGACGTTCTCCTTC.

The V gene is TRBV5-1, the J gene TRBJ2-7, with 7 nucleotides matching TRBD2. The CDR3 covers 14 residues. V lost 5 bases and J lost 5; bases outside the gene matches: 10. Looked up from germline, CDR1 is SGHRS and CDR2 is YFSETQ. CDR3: CASSRWEGGHEQYF. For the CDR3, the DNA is TGCGCCAGCAGTAGGTGGGAGGGAGGGCACGAGCAGTACTTC.

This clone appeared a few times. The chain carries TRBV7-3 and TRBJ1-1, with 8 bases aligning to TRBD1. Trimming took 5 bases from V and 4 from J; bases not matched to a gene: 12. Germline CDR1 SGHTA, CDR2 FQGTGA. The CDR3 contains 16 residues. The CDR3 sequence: CASSASGGLGSTEAFF. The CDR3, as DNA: TGTGCCAGCAGCGCCTCAGGGGGCTTGGGGAGCACTGAAGCTTTCTTT.